This entry concerns a single T cell receptor beta chain. Its cognate antigen has yet to be identified. No base quality information exists; no much larger clone differs at one position. What the treatment or condition label conveys for this sample: in vitro stimulation with specific CMV peptide epitopes to enrich CMV-specific T cells. The CDR3 covers 14 residues, taking in both the cysteine and the phenylalanine. Solely the CDR3 DNA is kept, with 42 bases framed from the first base. V is trimmed back by 3 bases and J by 4 bases, and the junction contains 5 bases that no gene match accounts for. CDR1 and CDR2 (DFQATT, SNEGSKA) derive from the germline V gene (reference sequence). Sequencing relied on an Illumina HiSeq 1500. The raw public data were reprocessed by TCRdb itself: fastp quality trimming at Q25, MiXCR clonotype calling, in-frame beta chains only. Rows are unified per CDR3 protein, each entry keeping the most common DNA and genes. Recorded for this sample are roughly 990,000 distinct CDR3 sequences; roughly 30% of them occurred a single time. The ten biggest clones cover over 12% of the sample.

The data were obtained in a study of T cell repertoires in cytomegalovirus infection (dated by TCRdb to the late 2010s). Looking at the study overall: Recently identified HLA-C-restricted CMV epitopes, whose presentation resists viral immunomodulation, were targeted by peptide stimulations together with well-studied HLA-B-restricted epitopes. The HLA type of each donor mattered for the analysis, because public TCR beta signatures pointed to carriage of CMV infection along with the matching HLA type. What the research found in general, with its limitations: Cumulative frequency of public TCR beta family members discriminated carriers of CMV infection plus the relevant HLA type in this cohort and an independent approximately 350-donor cohort. The ex vivo response was dominated by HLA-C-restricted CMV-specific TCR beta clonotypes, which also provided the single most frequent clonotype in two of eight donors.

The sequence was obtained from a human donor in good health (CMV status not recorded). Some clones in this sample may be carry-over from other donors' samples. The specimen comprised cultured CD8+ T cells from PBMCs, sampled from culture after CMV antigen stimulation. Recombination joined TRBV20-1 with TRBJ2-3; TRBD2 fits 9 bases in the junction. The CDR3 region has the sequence CSASQKRGADTQYF. The DNA sequence is given as TGCAGTGCTAGCCAAAAGCGGGGGGCAGATACGCAGTATTTT.